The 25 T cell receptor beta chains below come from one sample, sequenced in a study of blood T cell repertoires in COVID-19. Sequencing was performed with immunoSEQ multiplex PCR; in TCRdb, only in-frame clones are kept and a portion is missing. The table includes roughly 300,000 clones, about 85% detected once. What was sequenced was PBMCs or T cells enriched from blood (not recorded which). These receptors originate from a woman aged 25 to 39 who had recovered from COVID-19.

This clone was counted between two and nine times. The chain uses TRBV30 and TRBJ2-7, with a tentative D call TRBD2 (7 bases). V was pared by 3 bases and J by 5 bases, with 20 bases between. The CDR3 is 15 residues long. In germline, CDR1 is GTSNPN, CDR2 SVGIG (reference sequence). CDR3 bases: TGTGCCTGGAGGTTACGGGGACGGGGGGCCCACGAGCAGTACTTC. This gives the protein CAWRLRGRGAHEQYF.

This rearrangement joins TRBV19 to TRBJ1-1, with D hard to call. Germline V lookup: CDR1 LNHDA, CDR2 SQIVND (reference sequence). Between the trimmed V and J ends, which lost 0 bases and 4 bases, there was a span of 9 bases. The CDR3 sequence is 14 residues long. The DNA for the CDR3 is TGTGCCAGTAGTATAGATGTCTATTTCACTGAAGCTTTCTTT. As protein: CASSIDVYFTEAFF.

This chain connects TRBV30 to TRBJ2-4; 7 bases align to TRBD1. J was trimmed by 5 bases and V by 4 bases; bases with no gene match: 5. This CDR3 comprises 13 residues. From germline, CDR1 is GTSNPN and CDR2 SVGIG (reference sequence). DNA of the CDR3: TGTGCCTGGACTAGGGGGACAGAAAACATTCAGTACTTC. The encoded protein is CAWTRGTENIQYF.

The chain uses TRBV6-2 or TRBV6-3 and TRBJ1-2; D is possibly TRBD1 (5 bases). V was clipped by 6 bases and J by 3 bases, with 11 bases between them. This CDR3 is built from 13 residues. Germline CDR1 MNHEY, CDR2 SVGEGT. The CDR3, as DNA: TGTGCCAGCAGCCCCGACAGCGACTATGGCTACACCTTC. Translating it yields CASSPDSDYGYTF.

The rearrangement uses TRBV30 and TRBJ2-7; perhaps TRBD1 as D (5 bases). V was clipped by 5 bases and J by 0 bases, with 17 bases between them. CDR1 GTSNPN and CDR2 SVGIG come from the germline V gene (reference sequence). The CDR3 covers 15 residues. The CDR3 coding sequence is TGTGCCTGGGAGGACATAACCGGGCCCTCCTACGAGCAGTACTTC. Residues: CAWEDITGPSYEQYF.

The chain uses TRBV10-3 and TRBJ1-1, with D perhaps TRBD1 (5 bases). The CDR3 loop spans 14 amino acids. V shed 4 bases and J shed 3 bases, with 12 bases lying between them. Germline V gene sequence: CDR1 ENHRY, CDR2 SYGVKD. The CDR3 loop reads CAISVGGVDTEAFF. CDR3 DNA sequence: TGTGCCATCAGTGTTGGAGGGGTGGACACTGAAGCTTTCTTT.

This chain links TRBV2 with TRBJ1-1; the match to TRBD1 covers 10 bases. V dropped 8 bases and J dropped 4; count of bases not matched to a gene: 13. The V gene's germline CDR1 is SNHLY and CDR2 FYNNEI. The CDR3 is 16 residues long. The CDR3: CASGAGTGVGGTEAFF. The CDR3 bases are TGTGCCAGCGGGGCTGGGACAGGGGTCGGCGGCACTGAAGCTTTCTTT.

For the CDR3, the DNA is TGTGCCAGCAGCCAAGGGCAGAATAATTCACCCCTCCACTTT. It yields the protein CASSQGQNNSPLHF. V gene TRBV3-1 (or the pseudogene TRBV3-2) combines with J gene TRBJ1-6; D is unclear. Germline assignment: CDR1 LGHDT and CDR2 YNNKEL (reference sequence). The CDR3 loop spans 14 amino acids. V was pared by 1 base and J by 5 bases, with 6 bases between.

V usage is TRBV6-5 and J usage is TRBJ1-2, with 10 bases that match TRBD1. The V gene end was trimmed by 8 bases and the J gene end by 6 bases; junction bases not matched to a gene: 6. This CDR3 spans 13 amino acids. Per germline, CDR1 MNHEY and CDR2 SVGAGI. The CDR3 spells CASSLGQGNGYTF. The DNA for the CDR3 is TGTGCCAGCTCCCTGGGACAGGGGAATGGCTACACCTTC.

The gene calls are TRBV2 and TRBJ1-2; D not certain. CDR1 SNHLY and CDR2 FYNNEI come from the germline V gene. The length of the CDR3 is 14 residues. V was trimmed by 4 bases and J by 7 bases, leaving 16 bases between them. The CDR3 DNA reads TGTGCCAGCAGTGGGCAGATCATTCTCTCTGGCTACACCTTC. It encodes CASSGQIILSGYTF.

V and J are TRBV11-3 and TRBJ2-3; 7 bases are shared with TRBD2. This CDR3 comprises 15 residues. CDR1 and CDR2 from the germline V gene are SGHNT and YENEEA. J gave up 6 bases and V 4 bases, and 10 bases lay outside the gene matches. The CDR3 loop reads CASSSGTNTPDTQYF. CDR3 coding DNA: TGTGCCAGCAGCTCCGGGACTAATACCCCGGATACGCAGTATTTT.

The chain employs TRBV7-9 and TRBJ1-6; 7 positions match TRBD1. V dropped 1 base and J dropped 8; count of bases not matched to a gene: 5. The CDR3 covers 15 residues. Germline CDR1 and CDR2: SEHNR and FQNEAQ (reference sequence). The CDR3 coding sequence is TGTGCCAGCAGCTTAGTTAGGGGGCGAGATTCACCCCTCCACTTT. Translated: CASSLVRGRDSPLHF.

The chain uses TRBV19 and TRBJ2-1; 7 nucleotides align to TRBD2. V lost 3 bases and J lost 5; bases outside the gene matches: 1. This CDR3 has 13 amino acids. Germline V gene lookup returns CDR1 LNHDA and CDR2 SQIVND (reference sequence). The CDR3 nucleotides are TGTGCCAGTAGTATCGGGAGGAACAATGAGCAGTTCTTC. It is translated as CASSIGRNNEQFF.

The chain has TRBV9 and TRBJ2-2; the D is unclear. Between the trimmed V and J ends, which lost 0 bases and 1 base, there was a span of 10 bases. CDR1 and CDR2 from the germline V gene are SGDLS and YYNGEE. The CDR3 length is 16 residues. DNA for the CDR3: TGTGCCAGCAGCGTAGAAGCAGGATGGAACACCGGGGAGCTGTTTTTT. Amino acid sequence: CASSVEAGWNTGELFF.

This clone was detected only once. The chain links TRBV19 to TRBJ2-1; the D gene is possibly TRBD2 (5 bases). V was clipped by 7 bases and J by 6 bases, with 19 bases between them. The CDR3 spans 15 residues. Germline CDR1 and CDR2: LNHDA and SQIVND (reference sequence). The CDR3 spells CASTPFDAEGNEQFF. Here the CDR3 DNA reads TGTGCCAGTACCCCGTTTGACGCTGAGGGCAATGAGCAGTTCTTC. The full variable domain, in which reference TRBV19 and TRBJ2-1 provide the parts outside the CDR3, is DGGITQSPKYLFRKEGQNVTLSCEQNLNHDAMYWYRQDPGQGLRLIYYSQIVNDFQKGDIAEGYSVSREKKESFPLTVTSAQKNPTAFYLCASTPFDAEGNEQFFGPGTRLTVL.

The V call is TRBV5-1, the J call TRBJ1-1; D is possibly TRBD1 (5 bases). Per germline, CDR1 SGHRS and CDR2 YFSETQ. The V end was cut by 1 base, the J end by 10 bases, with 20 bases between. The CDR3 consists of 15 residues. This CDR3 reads CASSLTGVEGWRAFF. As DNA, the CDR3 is TGCGCCAGCAGCTTGACGGGGGTCGAGGGTTGGCGAGCTTTCTTT.

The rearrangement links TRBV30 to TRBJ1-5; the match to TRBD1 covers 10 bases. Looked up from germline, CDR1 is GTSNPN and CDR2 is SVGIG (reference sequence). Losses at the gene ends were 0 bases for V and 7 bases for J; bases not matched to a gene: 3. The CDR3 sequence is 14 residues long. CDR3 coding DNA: TGTGCCTGGAGTGTTGGACAGGGGGAGCAGCCCCAGCATTTT. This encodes CAWSVGQGEQPQHF.

CDR3 in amino acids: CASLQGTKLGETQYF. The CDR3 DNA reads TGCGCCAGCCTACAGGGAACTAAATTGGGAGAGACCCAGTACTTC. The V gene is TRBV5-1, the J gene TRBJ2-5; tentative D call: TRBD1 (6 bases). Trimming stripped 7 bases from V and 4 bases from J, with 20 bases between. Per the germline V gene, CDR1 is SGHRS and CDR2 is YFSETQ. The CDR3 extends over 15 amino acids.

CDR3 in DNA: TGTGCCATCACCCCGGGACAGGGCACCTTCTACAATGAGCAGTTCTTC. Translated, it gives CAITPGQGTFYNEQFF. The rearrangement uses TRBV10-3 and TRBJ2-1; 9 bases are shared with TRBD1. Germline CDR1 ENHRY, CDR2 SYGVKD. The CDR3 totals 16 residues. J lost 3 bases, V lost 7 bases, and 10 bases had no gene match.

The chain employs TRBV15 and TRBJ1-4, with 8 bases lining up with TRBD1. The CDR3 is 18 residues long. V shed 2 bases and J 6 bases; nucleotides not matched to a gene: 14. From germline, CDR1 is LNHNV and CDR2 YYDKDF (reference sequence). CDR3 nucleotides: TGTGCCACCAGCAGACGGACAGGGAGTGCCACGGTGGATGAAAAACTGTTTTTT. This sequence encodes CATSRRTGSATVDEKLFF. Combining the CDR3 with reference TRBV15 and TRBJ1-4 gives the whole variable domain DAMVIQNPRYQVTQFGKPVTLSCSQTLNHNVMYWYQQKSSQAPKLLFHYYDKDFNNEADTPDNFQSRRPNTSFCFLDIRSPGLGDTAMYLCATSRRTGSATVDEKLFFGSGTQLSVL.

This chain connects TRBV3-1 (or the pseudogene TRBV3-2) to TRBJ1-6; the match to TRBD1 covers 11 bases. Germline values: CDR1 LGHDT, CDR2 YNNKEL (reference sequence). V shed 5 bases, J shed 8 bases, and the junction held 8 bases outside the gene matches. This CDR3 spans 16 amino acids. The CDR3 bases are TGTGCCAGCAGCTGGGGGATGGGACAGGGGGATTCACCCCTCCACTTT. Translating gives CASSWGMGQGDSPLHF.

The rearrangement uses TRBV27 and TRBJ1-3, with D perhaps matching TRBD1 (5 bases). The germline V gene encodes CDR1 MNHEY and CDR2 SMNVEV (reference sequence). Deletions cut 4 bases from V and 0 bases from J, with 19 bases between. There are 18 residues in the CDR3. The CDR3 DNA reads TGTGCCAGCAGTTCTGGCCCCCATATGGGACTCTCTGGAAACACCATATATTTT. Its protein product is CASSSGPHMGLSGNTIYF.

The CDR3 here is CASSEGQARGGYTF. The CDR3 DNA follows: TGTGCCAGCAGTGAAGGACAGGCCCGAGGTGGCTACACCTTC. This chain connects TRBV6-1 to TRBJ1-2; D may be TRBD1 (6 bases). The CDR3 loop spans 14 amino acids. The germline V gene has CDR1 MNHNS and CDR2 SASEGT. Between the trimmed V and J ends, which lost 1 base and 7 bases, there was a span of 13 bases.

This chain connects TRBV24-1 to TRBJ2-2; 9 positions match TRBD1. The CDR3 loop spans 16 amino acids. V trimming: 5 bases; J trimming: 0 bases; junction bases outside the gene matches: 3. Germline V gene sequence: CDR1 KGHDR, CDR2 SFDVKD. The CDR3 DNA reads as TGTGCCACCAGTGGAACAGGGGGCCCGAACACCGGGGAGCTGTTTTTT. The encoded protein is CATSGTGGPNTGELFF.

Written as DNA, the CDR3 is TGTGCCAGCAGTACCCCTGGCAGCGGGGAGCTGTTTTTT. Translation: CASSTPGSGELFF. This chain connects TRBV6-5 to TRBJ2-2; D is unresolved. The CDR3 has 13 residues. The ends were cut back, 5 bases at V and 7 bases at J, with 11 bases in the middle. CDR1 MNHEY and CDR2 SVGAGI come from the germline V gene.